The sequence of this T cell receptor (beta chain) was determined in a study of low-dose radiotherapy and immunotherapy resistance in tumors. Time point noted: after trial treatment. As to treatment: LDRT plus nivolumab, ipilimumab, low-dose cyclophosphamide and aspirin (RACIN trial). CDR1 and CDR2 from the germline V gene are DFQATT and SNEGSKA (reference sequence). This CDR3 has 14 amino acids. Between the trimmed V and J ends, which lost 2 bases and 2 bases, there was a span of 13 bases. Gene-specific TRAV and TRBV primers were used for first-strand cDNA, covering alpha and beta chains. A constant-region primer paired with the V-primer adapter amplified TCRs over 20 PCR cycles. TCRdb re-called the reads with MiXCR, one entry per CDR3 protein. The data contain 80,000 or so distinct CDR3 sequences, less than 20% of them singletons. In this sample, this clonotype turned up many times.

The chain carries TRBV20-1 and TRBJ2-7; D perhaps matches TRBD1 (6 bases). The sample was PBMCs, taken after low-dose radiotherapy plus immunotherapy. This clonotype originated in a male donor with prostate cancer. The CDR3 DNA reads TGCAGTGCTAGAAGCCGGGACACCGCCTACGAGCAGTACTTC. Translation: CSARSRDTAYEQYF.